This T cell receptor (beta chain) appears in the sequencing data of a study of cytomegalovirus exposure and HLA in healthy donors. The PCR was carried out with 60 Vbeta primers and 13 Jbeta primers. Authors' processing steps: Unique TCR beta chains totaled some 78 million in a later count, with 8.5 million to 12 million of them shared. Clones were sequenced by immunoSEQ multiplex PCR, and TCRdb holds only the in-frame ones, with some missing. That table gives V, J and clone size, and the DNA gave D and trimming. The sample has about 140,000 clones, roughly four fifths seen once. After removal of 7 bases from V and 5 bases from J, the junction contained 7 bases not matched to a gene. Per germline, CDR1 MGHRA and CDR2 YSYEKL. The CDR3 sequence is 14 residues long. About this clone: What it recognizes is unknown.

Study-level results: Most of the TCR beta V segments (in an earlier analysis) were productive either about 87% or about 30% of the time. A later analysis linked a missense DCLRE1C variant to TCR beta V- and J-gene trimming. A later analysis associated under 20,000 TCR beta sequences with HLA alleles at a 0.05 false discovery rate.

The V gene is TRBV4-1, the J gene TRBJ1-4, with 7 bases lining up with TRBD1. The source of this sequence is a woman between 45 and 60 years old in good health and CMV-seronegative. Sequenced: PBMCs. In nucleotides, the CDR3 is TGCGCCAGCACCCCGGTAGGGGGCAATGAAAAACTGTTTTTT. It is translated as CASTPVGGNEKLFF.